This TCR beta chain comes out of a study of T cells in tuberculosis. As for this clone: The antigen is unknown.

Study conclusions and caveats: Samples were chosen by availability of cryopreserved specimens.

The protocol was immunoSEQ multiplex PCR, while the TCRdb copy is restricted to in-frame clones and leaves out a portion. The sample has around 45,000 clones; about 94% are singletons. Each donor contributed approximately 100,000 T cells on average, unsorted. The V segment lost 3 bases and the J segment 1 base; nucleotides outside the gene matches: 9. From germline, CDR1 is SGHDN and CDR2 FVKESK. CDR3 length equals 16 residues. The sequencing sample was made of PBMCs. V and J are TRBV14 and TRBJ2-7; 7 bases are a match to TRBD1. This receptor was identified in a donor between 10 and 29 years old with latent tuberculosis or without tuberculosis infection. Some clones in this sample may be carry-over from other donors' samples. Written as DNA, the CDR3 is TGTGCCAGCAGCCATTACGGGGACAGATTATCCTACGAGCAGTACTTC. Translated, it gives CASSHYGDRLSYEQYF. The entire variable domain, with the rest obtained from reference TRBV14 and TRBJ2-7, is as follows: EAGVTQFPSHSVIEKGQTVTLRCDPISGHDNLYWYRRVMGKEIKFLLHFVKESKQDESGMPNNRFLAERTGGTYSTLKVQPAELEDSGVYFCASSHYGDRLSYEQYFGPGTRLTVT.